The subject of this entry is one TCR beta chain. Its antigen target is currently unknown. The record has no base qualities; no much larger clone is one base away. The data are from a study of T cells in Graves' hyperthyroidism and ophthalmopathy (dated by TCRdb to between 2018 and 2021). About the study as a whole: Peripheral blood was sampled at the time of initial diagnosis, prior to any treatment. Once sampling was done, hyperthyroidism patients were given methimazole at a starting dose of 30 mg daily, whereas ophthalmopathy patients were given high-dose intravenous methylprednisolone. The study also compared thyroid tissue and blood T-cell repertoires from roughly 6 Graves' hyperthyroidism patients. Prospective prediction of ophthalmopathy was tested in an independent validation cohort consisting of 18 hyperthyroidism patients and around 16 patients who later progressed to ophthalmopathy. The 100 discovery patients were randomly split 7:3 into training and test sets. The paper reports TCR Vbeta CDR3 sequencing of 140 or so peripheral blood samples: 40 to 45 ophthalmopathy, roughly 80 hyperthyroidism and around 17 progressor patients. To identify distinguishing TCR V-J signatures, a discovery cohort of 90 to 100 patients was used, comprising some 45 with Graves' ophthalmopathy and approximately 58 with stable Graves' hyperthyroidism. Broader findings and caveats from the paper: Most expanded thyroid clonotypes (frequency above 0.001) were also detected in blood, a finding suggesting that blood repertoires may reflect thyroid immune responses. Sample size was not statistically predetermined, and blinding of investigators to group allocation was not performed. In validation, progression to ophthalmopathy was predicted by the model with 70.59% sensitivity and 72.22% specificity, a median of approximately 6.5 months before onset. Ophthalmopathy was separated from stable hyperthyroidism by a 13 V-J signature model, with approximately 85% sensitivity and 81% to 82% specificity obtained in cross-validation and 80%/75% obtained in testing.

The hyperthyroidism patients were between 18 and 65 years old and newly diagnosed, with a disease duration of less than 2 months. Exclusion was applied to patients with uncontrolled infections, other autoimmune diseases, pregnancy or lactation. Diagnoses relied on clinical symptoms, serum thyroxine and TRAb, thyroid ultrasound and orbital computed tomography. Blood from progressor patients was collected at the time of first diagnosis with hyperthyroidism, before any ophthalmopathy symptoms had appeared. Ficoll-Paque density gradient centrifugation was used to isolate PBMCs from about 10 ml of fresh peripheral blood. Patients classed as progressors first received a Graves' hyperthyroidism diagnosis and then went on to develop ophthalmopathy during follow-up. Total RNA was extracted with Trizol reagent, and quality was checked on an Agilent 2100 Bioanalyzer. The germline V gene yields SGHVS for CDR1 and FQNEAQ for CDR2. Ends trimmed: V by 1 base, J by 7 bases; bases unmatched to a gene: 4. CDR3 length: 15 amino acids, cysteine to phenylalanine. Only the CDR3 part of the read is kept: 45 bases, read in frame from the first base.

Amplification of TCR beta CDR3 regions was carried out from RNA transcripts. The TCR CDR3 was subjected to a first round of RT-PCR using the HTBI primer set and the Qiagen OneStep RT-PCR kit. A second multiplex PCR round built the libraries, followed by size selection and purification. Sequencing of the libraries was done on an Illumina HiSeq2000 using paired-end 100 bp reads. Under the source paper's analysis protocol: SOAPnuke was used to process the raw data, with reads discarded if the reads contained adapters or uncalled bases, had a mean Phred below 15, or lacked an exact constant-primer or identifier match. COPE v1.2.5 was used to merge the high-quality paired reads, and each unique nucleotide sequence was defined as a clonotype. Clonotypes were aligned to IMGT TRBV, TRBD and TRBJ reference segments using MiTCR v1.1. The analysis included only V-J combinations with a frequency above 0.0001, which together covered around 99% of the repertoires. The TCS score was defined as F50 (clonal expansion) divided by E x V (chaos), with BLOSUM62-based TCRdist calculated between CDR3 peptides within each V-J. Welch's t-statistics and random forest reduced roughly 530 V-J features to 10 to 15, which were used in a naive Bayes classifier (R e1071). TCRdb itself trimmed the public reads at Q25 with fastp, ran MiXCR and retained productive beta chains. Duplicate CDR3 protein sequences are folded into a single record with the most common DNA and genes. Here the V and J calls rest on TCRdb's processing, not on the authors' analysis. Across this sample there are hundreds of thousands of distinct CDR3 sequences, with 25% to 30% seen only once. Of the sample, approximately 30% is held by the ten largest clones.

The sequence is built from TRBV7-8 and TRBJ1-2; TRBD1 fits 12 bases in the junction. The sequence came from a man between 35 and 55 years old with Graves' hyperthyroidism that later progressed to Graves' ophthalmopathy. The sequenced material came from blood. The CDR3 here reads CASSLGGTGGVGYTF. The DNA sequence is as follows: TGTGCCAGCAGCTTAGGCGGGACAGGGGGCGTTGGCTACACCTTC.